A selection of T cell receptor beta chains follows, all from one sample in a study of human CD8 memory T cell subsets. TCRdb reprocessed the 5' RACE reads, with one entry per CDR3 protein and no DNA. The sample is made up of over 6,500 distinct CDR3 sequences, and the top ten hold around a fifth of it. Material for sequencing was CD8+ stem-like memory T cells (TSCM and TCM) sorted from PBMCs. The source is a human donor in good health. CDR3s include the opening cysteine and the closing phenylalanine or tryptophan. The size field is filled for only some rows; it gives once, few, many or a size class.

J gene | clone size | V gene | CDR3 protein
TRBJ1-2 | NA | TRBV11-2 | CASSLDLTAYGYTF
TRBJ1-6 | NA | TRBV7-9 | CASSPASRGDSPLHF
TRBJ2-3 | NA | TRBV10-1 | CASSESLVEADTQYF
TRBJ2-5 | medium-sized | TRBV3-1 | CASSQLTGKTQYF
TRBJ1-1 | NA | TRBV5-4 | CASSTVINTEAFF
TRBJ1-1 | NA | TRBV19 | CASSMGPNTEAFF
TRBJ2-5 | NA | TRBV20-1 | CSAKGLAGDAETQYF
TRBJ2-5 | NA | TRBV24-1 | CATSDLGETQYF
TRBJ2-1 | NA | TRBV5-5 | CASLGQETNEQFF
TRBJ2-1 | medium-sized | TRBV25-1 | CASSDRQEQFF
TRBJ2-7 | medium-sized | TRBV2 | CASSELTGVLFDEQYF
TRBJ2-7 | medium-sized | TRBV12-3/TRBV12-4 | CASSPGAEQYF
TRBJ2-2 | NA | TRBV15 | CATSNLGGPGGELFF
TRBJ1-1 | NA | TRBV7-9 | CASSRDGNTEAFF
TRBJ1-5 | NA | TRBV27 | CASRTQGSFSNQPQHF
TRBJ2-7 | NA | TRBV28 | CASSQPDRGFEQYF
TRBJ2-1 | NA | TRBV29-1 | CSVTYLRTGSDNEQFF
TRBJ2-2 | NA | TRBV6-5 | CASTYGQRELNTGELFF
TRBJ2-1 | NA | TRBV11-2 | CASSSWPAEGFNEQFF
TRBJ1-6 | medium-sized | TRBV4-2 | CASSQDNPSPLHF
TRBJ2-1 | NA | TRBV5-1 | CASSPAGGANNEQFF
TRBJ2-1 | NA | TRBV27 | CASSVAGGSYNEQFF
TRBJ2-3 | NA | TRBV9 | CASSVGGTQYF
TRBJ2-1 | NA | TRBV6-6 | CASRVGREQFF
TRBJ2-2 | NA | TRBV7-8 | CASTGDRAGARIGELFF
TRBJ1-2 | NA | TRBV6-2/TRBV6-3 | CASSYSRTDPTNYGYTF
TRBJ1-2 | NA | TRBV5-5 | CASSPPTGNPGYTF
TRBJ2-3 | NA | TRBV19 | CASTARGSTDTQYF
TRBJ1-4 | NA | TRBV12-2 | CASRSRPSPGEKLFF
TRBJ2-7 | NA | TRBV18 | CASSPPRQGALYEQYF
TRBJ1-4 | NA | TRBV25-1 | CASSVGGYENEKLFF
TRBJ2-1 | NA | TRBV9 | CASSVDGHEQFF
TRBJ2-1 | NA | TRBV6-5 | CASSYLAGGQYNEQFF
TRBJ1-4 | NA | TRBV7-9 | CASSSWGTNEKLFF
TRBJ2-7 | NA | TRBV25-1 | CASSERDHGEQYF
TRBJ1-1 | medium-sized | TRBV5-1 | CASSWGLGTEAFF
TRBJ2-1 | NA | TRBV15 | CATSVELAGGGEQFF
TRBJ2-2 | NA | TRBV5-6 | CASSLGQGRAGELFF
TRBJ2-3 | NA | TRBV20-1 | CRDRGGIPLLTDTQYF
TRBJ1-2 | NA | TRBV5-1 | CASSLRQVDYGYTF
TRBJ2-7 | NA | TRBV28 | CASSYLAGQVSYEQYF
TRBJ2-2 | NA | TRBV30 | CAGLDRNTGELFF
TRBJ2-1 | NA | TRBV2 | CASGTSNEQFF
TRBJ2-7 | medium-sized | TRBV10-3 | CAIAGTSGRDYEQYF
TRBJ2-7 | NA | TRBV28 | CASSPRHEGYEQYF
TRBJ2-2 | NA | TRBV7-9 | CASSLDILANTGELFF
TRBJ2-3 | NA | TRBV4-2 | CASSQAGGWTDTQYF
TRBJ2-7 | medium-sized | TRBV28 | CASSPRGPAYEQYF
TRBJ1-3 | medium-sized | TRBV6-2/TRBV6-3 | CASKISGSGNTIYF
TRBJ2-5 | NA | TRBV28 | CASSSWGEGQETQYF
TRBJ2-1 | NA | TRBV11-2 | CASSLLAGGLSYNEQFF
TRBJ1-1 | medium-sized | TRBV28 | CASSSIGGLAAFF
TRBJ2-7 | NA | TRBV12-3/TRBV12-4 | CASTGQGSEQYF
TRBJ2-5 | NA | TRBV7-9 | CASSLPFSRKETQYF
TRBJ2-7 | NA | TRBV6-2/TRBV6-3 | CASSYTDAYEQYF